This T cell receptor beta chain stems from a study of T cells in Graves' hyperthyroidism and ophthalmopathy. Regarding the study as a whole: The model forecast ophthalmopathy, anticipating it by a median approximately 6.2 months before onset.

Regarding this clonotype: Its antigen is not known.

The CDR3 extends over 13 amino acids. V shed 5 bases and J shed 4 bases, with 11 bases lying between them. Looked up from germline, CDR1 is SGHTA and CDR2 is FQGNSA. RNA transcripts were the template for amplifying TCR beta CDR3 regions. With the HTBI primer set, the TCR CDR3 went through a first round of RT-PCR. From the multiplex PCR reads, TCRdb called clonotypes with MiXCR, one entry per CDR3 protein. Of about 290,000 distinct CDR3 sequences in the sample, around a fifth were seen once. The source is a man aged 45-60 years with Graves' ophthalmopathy. V is TRBV7-2 and J is TRBJ1-1; maybe TRBD1 (5 bases). Sequenced material: blood. CDR3 nucleotide sequence: TGTGCCAGCAGCATACAGGATACCACTGAAGCTTTCTTT. Translation gives CASSIQDTTEAFF.